Below, 26 T cell receptor beta chains from the same sample are listed, as sequenced in a study of tumor-infiltrating lymphocytes in oesophageal squamous cell carcinoma. TCRdb independently ran MiXCR on the PCR reads; one entry per CDR3 protein. The profile covers some 18,000 distinct CDR3 sequences, with over 40% appearing a single time and roughly a tenth taken by the ten largest. The sample consisted of normal esophageal tissue next to the tumor. These receptors all come from a male donor with esophageal squamous cell carcinoma.

Only a few counts were recorded for this clonotype. This chain joins TRBV2 and TRBJ2-3, with a tentative D call TRBD1 (8 bases). This CDR3 contains 15 residues. Trimming removed 5 bases from V and 3 bases from J, with 15 bases in between. The germline V gene has CDR1 SNHLY and CDR2 FYNNEI. CDR3 sequence: CASSIGQGGTDTQYF. Written as DNA, the CDR3 is TGTGCCAGCAGTATCGGACAGGGAGGGACAGATACGCAGTATTTT.

Note on this clonotype: It is likely a read error, because the conserved phenylalanine at the end of the CDR3 is missing. The DNA is omitted, as the CDR3 cannot be located on it reliably, and the CDR3 follows TCRdb's listing. This rearrangement joins TRBV11-2 to TRBJ2-3. Counting both end residues, the CDR3 totals 16 amino acids. Per the germline V gene, CDR1 is SGHAT and CDR2 is FQNNGV. CDR3 in amino acids: CASSLEWTPSSSTLGT.

This chain links TRBV7-3 with TRBJ2-5; D gene ambiguous. V gave up 5 bases and J gave up 1 base, with 11 bases separating them. The CDR3 covers 14 residues. Germline CDR1 SGHTA, CDR2 FQGTGA. The CDR3 is CASSPTGLQETQYF. The CDR3 DNA sequence: TGTGCCAGCAGCCCCACCGGCCTCCAAGAGACCCAGTACTTC.

The J gene is TRBJ1-5, the V gene TRBV20-1; a possible D gene is TRBD1 (5 bases). Germline CDR1 DFQATT, CDR2 SNEGSKA (reference sequence). Trimming took 6 bases from V and 0 from J, leaving 6 bases between them. This CDR3 is built from 12 residues. CDR3 bases: TGCAGTGCGCAGGGTAGCAATCAGCCCCAGCATTTT. It encodes CSAQGSNQPQHF.

In its sample, this clonotype was seen many times. A much larger clone lies a single base off, so this may be a read error. The chain uses TRBV6-1 and TRBJ2-5; D might be TRBD1 or TRBD2, each matching 5 bases. The CDR3 totals 14 residues. Germline V gene sequence: CDR1 MNHNS, CDR2 SASEGT. V lost 6 bases, J lost 11 bases, and 22 bases lay in between. CDR3 sequence (DNA): TGTGCCAGCAGAGAGGACGGGACGTACAATGAGCAGTACTTC. Protein product: CASREDGTYNEQYF.

A few counts support this clonotype. The chain is built from TRBV7-8 and TRBJ2-5, with 10 bases matching TRBD2. Per germline, CDR1 SGHVS and CDR2 FQNEAQ. This CDR3 is 16 amino acids long. With 5 bases clipped from V and 0 bases from J, the junction kept 6 bases outside the gene matches. The CDR3 sequence: CASSLRTSGNQETQYF. The CDR3, as DNA: TGTGCCAGCAGCCTTCGGACTAGCGGAAACCAAGAGACCCAGTACTTC. Variable domain in full (rest from reference TRBV7-8 and TRBJ2-5): GAGVSQSPRYKVAKRGQDVALRCDPISGHVSLFWYQQALGQGPEFLTYFQNEAQLDKSGLPSDRFFAERPEGSVSTLKIQRTQQEDSAVYLCASSLRTSGNQETQYFGPGTRLLVL.

The V call is TRBV7-3, the J call TRBJ2-3; 10 nucleotides align to TRBD2. With V trimmed by 4 bases and J by 14 bases, 18 bases remained unmatched. Germline V lookup: CDR1 SGHTA, CDR2 FQGTGA. The CDR3 is made up of 16 amino acids. The CDR3 DNA reads as TGTGCCAGCAGCTCCACAGCGGGGGGGCTGCCCGGCGAGCTGTATTTT. The encoded protein is CASSSTAGGLPGELYF.

In this sample, this clonotype turned up many times. The chain is built from TRBV7-6 and TRBJ2-7; maybe TRBD2 (6 bases). Germline loops: CDR1 SGHVS, CDR2 FNYEAQ. This CDR3 has 15 amino acids. Trimming shortened V by 1 base and J by 6 bases, and 16 bases separated the two germline ends. CDR3 coding DNA: TGTGCCAGCAGCTTAGTTACGGGAGTCGGGGGCGAGCAGTACTTC. Its translation is CASSLVTGVGGEQYF.

This rearrangement joins TRBV20-1 to TRBJ2-7; D is perhaps TRBD2 (5 bases). The DNA end is more similar to TRBJ2-5, so the J call may be wrong. Per germline, CDR1 DFQATT and CDR2 SNEGSKA (reference sequence). There are 11 residues in the CDR3. The CDR3 sequence: CSAAGEETQYF. The CDR3 coding sequence is TGCAGTGCGGCGGGTGAAGAGACCCAGTACTTC.

The V and J genes are TRBV7-2 and TRBJ1-6; the D gene is possibly TRBD1 (5 bases). V lost 6 bases to trimming and J lost 8 bases, with 14 bases between them. CDR1 SGHTA and CDR2 FQGNSA come from the germline V gene. This CDR3 spans 14 amino acids. This CDR3 is CASRSRDGDSPLHF. Written as DNA, the CDR3 is TGTGCCAGCAGGTCCCGGGACGGCGATTCACCCCTCCACTTT.

The V gene is TRBV28, the J gene TRBJ2-6; no clear D. The length of the CDR3 is 13 residues. Deletions cut 11 bases from V and 0 bases from J, with 8 bases between. CDR1 MDHEN and CDR2 SYDVKM come from the germline V gene. CDR3 sequence (DNA): TGTGCCTCGGTCCTCTCTGGGGCCAACGTCCTGACTTTC. It translates to CASVLSGANVLTF.

The CDR3 sequence is CASSLGLAGGNEQFF. The CDR3 region has the DNA TGTGCCAGCAGCCTGGGACTAGCGGGAGGCAATGAGCAGTTCTTC. The chain links TRBV7-3 to TRBJ2-1; 15 nucleotides match TRBD2. The germline V gene has CDR1 SGHTA and CDR2 FQGTGA. Unmatched junction bases numbered 2, after V lost 5 bases and J lost 6 bases. This CDR3 region has 15 residues.

This clonotype was observed at least ten times. The genes are TRBV6-1 and TRBJ1-4; a possible D gene is TRBD1 (5 bases). V was clipped by 6 bases and J by 8 bases, with 7 bases between them. Looked up from germline, CDR1 is MNHNS and CDR2 is SASEGT. The length of the CDR3 is 11 residues. Here the CDR3 DNA reads TGTGCCAGCAGGGGGGGAGAAAAACTGTTTTTT. Protein sequence: CASRGGEKLFF.

By frequency in the sample, this clonotype is medium-sized. V is TRBV6-1 and J is TRBJ2-5; no clear D gene. Germline V gives CDR1 MNHNS, CDR2 SASEGT. The CDR3 runs to 13 residues. Trimming cost V 1 base and J 5 bases, with 8 bases left between them. The CDR3 DNA is TGTGCCAGCAGTGAAGAGGTTTACGAGACCCAGTACTTC. It translates to CASSEEVYETQYF.

This clonotype was seen many times. The chain combines TRBV6-6 with TRBJ2-7; 12 bases map to TRBD2. The CDR3 length is 18 residues. Trimming at V came to 2 bases and at J to 0 bases, leaving 8 bases not matched to a gene. Germline CDR1 reads MNHNY; CDR2 reads SVGAGI (reference sequence). CDR3 nucleotide sequence: TGTGCCAGCAGTTACCGGAGACTAGCGGGAGCAAGCTCCTACGAGCAGTACTTC. Protein: CASSYRRLAGASSYEQYF.

The chain carries TRBV7-2 and TRBJ2-3; D might be TRBD2 (6 bases). Germline CDR1 reads SGHTA; CDR2 reads FQGNSA. The CDR3 has 16 amino acids. V lost 1 base to trimming and J lost 1 base, with 12 bases between them. The CDR3 region has the DNA TGTGCCAGCAGCTTAGTGGCGGGGTATGGCACAGATACGCAGTATTTT. Translated: CASSLVAGYGTDTQYF.

This clonotype was recorded many times. The V call is TRBV5-6, the J call TRBJ2-1; the D gene is possibly TRBD2 (6 bases). CDR1 SGHDT and CDR2 YYEEEE come from the germline V gene. With 5 bases removed from V and 9 bases from J, the gap between germline ends came to 12 bases. This CDR3 has 12 residues. The CDR3 coding sequence is TGTGCCAGCAGGCGGGGTTTTACTGAGCAGTTCTTC. Translated: CASRRGFTEQFF.

There are a few counts of this clonotype. The rearrangement joins TRBV7-2 to TRBJ2-5; 8 bases map to TRBD2. V gave up 4 bases and J gave up 2 bases; unmatched junction bases: 0. Germline V gives CDR1 SGHTA, CDR2 FQGNSA. This CDR3 is 13 amino acids long. The CDR3 sequence is CASSSGGQETQYF. CDR3 sequence (DNA): TGTGCCAGCAGCTCGGGGGGGCAAGAGACCCAGTACTTC.

The chain joins TRBV10-2 to TRBJ2-3, with no clear D. The end of the DNA is better explained by TRBJ1-1, so the J call may be wrong. The germline CDR1 and CDR2 sequences are WSHSY and SAAADI. The CDR3 is 14 amino acids. The CDR3 nucleotides read TGCGCCAGCAGTGAGTCGAAGGTGAACACTGAAGCTTTCTTT. Amino acids: CASSESKVNTEAFF.

In this sample, this clonotype turned up a few times. The chain employs TRBV18 and TRBJ2-5; D gene uncertain. The germline CDR1 and CDR2 sequences are KGHSH and LQKENI. The CDR3 is 13 amino acids. V lost 3 bases to trimming and J lost 4 bases, with 9 bases between them. CDR3 sequence: CASSPGLRETQYF. Written as DNA, the CDR3 is TGTGCCAGCTCACCTGGATTGAGAGAGACCCAGTACTTC.

At least ten counts were recorded for this clonotype. V gene TRBV19 combines with J gene TRBJ2-1, with D possibly matching TRBD1 (6 bases). The V end was cut by 1 base, the J end by 7 bases, with 8 bases between. The V gene's germline CDR1 is LNHDA and CDR2 SQIVND (reference sequence). This CDR3 has 13 residues. The CDR3 region is CASSIARGNEQFF. The CDR3 DNA sequence: TGTGCCAGTAGTATAGCCAGGGGTAATGAGCAGTTCTTC.

This clonotype was detected ten times or more. The chain has TRBV12-3 or TRBV12-4 and TRBJ2-7; D ambiguous. The length of the CDR3 is 13 residues. The germline V and J ends were trimmed by 3 bases and 0 bases, with 6 bases remaining between them. The CDR3: CASSFGGSYEQYF. CDR3 coding DNA: TGTGCCAGCAGTTTCGGCGGCTCCTACGAGCAGTACTTC.

The genes are TRBV6-1 and TRBJ2-1; D remains unclear. Trimming pared 5 bases from V and 4 bases from J, leaving 12 bases between. The V gene's germline CDR1 is MNHNS and CDR2 SASEGT. The CDR3 loop spans 14 amino acids. CDR3 in amino acids: CASSSVTEYNEQFF. As DNA, the CDR3 is TGTGCCAGCAGTTCCGTGACGGAATACAATGAGCAGTTCTTC.

This clonotype came up many times. Being one base from a much bigger clone, this may be a read error. V usage is TRBV11-3 and J usage is TRBJ2-1, with 7 bases identical to TRBD1. The end of the DNA is better explained by TRBJ2-7, so the J call may be wrong. Per the germline V gene, CDR1 is SGHNT and CDR2 is YENEEA. The CDR3 consists of 17 residues. The CDR3 DNA sequence: TGTGCCAGCAGCTTAGACACACAGGGGCGGATTTACAATGAGCAGTACTTC. Translating gives CASSLDTQGRIYNEQYF.

J is TRBJ2-7 and V is TRBV6-6; D assignment may be TRBD1 or TRBD2 (5 bases each). TRBJ2-1 explains the end of the DNA better; the J call may be wrong. There are 16 residues in the CDR3. Germline values: CDR1 MNHNY, CDR2 SVGAGI (reference sequence). Here the CDR3 reads CASTKGSGTDHNEQFF. CDR3 sequence (DNA): TGTGCCAGCACCAAGGGGTCCGGGACGGACCACAATGAGCAGTTCTTC.

There are a few counts of this clonotype. The chain uses TRBV6-6 and TRBJ2-7; 9 bases agree with TRBD2. The CDR3 runs 15 residues. Trimming at V came to 7 bases and at J to 2 bases, leaving 9 bases not matched to a gene. In germline, CDR1 is MNHNY, CDR2 SVGAGI (reference sequence). The DNA of the CDR3 is TGTGCCAGCAAGCGGGAGCTAGCGGGGACCTACGAGCAGTACTTC. Translating it yields CASKRELAGTYEQYF.